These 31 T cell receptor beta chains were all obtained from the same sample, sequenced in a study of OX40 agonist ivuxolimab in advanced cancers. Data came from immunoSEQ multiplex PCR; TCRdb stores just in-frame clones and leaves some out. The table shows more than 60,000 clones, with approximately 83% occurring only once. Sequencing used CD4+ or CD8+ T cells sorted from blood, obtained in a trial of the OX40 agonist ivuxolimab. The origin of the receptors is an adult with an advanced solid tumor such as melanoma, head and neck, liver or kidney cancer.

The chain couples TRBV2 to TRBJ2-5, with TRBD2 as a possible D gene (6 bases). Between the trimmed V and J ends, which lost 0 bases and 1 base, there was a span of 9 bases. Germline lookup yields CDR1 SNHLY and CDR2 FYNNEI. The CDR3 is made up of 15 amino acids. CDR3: CASSEARGTQETQYF. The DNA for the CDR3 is TGTGCCAGCAGTGAAGCGCGGGGAACCCAAGAGACCCAGTACTTC.

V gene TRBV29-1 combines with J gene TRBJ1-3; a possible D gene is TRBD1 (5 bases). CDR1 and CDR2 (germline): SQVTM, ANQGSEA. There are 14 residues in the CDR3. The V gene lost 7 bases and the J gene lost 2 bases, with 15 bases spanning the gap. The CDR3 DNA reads TGCAGCGCCTTAACAGGCCTTACTGGAAACACCATATATTTT. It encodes CSALTGLTGNTIYF. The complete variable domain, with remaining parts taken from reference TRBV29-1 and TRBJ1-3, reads SAVISQKPSRDICQRGTSLTIQCQVDSQVTMMFWYRQQPGQSLTLIATANQGSEATYESGFVIDKFPISRPNLTFSTLTVSNMSPEDSSIYLCSALTGLTGNTIYFGEGSWLTVV.

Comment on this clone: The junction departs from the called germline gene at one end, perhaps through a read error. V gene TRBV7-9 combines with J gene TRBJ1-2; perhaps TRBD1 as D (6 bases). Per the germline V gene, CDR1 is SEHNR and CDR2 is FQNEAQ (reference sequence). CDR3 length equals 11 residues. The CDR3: CASSLGETGIF. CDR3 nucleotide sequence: TGTGCCAGCAGCTTAGGGGAGACAGGAATATTT.

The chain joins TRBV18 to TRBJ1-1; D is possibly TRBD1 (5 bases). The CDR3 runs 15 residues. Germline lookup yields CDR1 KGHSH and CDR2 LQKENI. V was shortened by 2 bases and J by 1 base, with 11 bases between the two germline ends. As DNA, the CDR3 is TGTGCCAGCTCACCAACGGGGGTAGGGAACACTGAAGCTTTCTTT. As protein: CASSPTGVGNTEAFF.

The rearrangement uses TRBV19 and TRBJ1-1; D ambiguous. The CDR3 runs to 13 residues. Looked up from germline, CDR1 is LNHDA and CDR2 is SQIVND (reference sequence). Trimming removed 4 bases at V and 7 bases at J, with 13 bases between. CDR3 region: CASSKRALLEAFF. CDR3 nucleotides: TGTGCCAGTAGTAAGCGGGCCCTCCTTGAAGCTTTCTTT.

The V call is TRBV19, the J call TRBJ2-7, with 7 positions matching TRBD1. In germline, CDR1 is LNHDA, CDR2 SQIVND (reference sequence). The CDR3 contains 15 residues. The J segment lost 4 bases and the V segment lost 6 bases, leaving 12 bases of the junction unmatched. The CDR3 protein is CASSVGAGGSYEQYF. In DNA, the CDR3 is TGTGCCAGTAGCGTTGGAGCAGGGGGTTCTTACGAGCAGTACTTC.

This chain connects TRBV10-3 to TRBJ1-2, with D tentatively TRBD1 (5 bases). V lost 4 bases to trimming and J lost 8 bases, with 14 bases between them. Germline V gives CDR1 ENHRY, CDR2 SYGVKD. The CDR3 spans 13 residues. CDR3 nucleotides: TGTGCCATCAGTGTGCAGGGATCGGAAGGCTACACCTTC. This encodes CAISVQGSEGYTF.

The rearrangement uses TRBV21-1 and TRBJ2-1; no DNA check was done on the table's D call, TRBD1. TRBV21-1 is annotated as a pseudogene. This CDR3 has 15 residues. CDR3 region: CASSYRAKNYNEQFF. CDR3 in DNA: TGTGCCAGCAGCTACAGGGCCAAAAATTACAATGAGCAGTTCTTC.

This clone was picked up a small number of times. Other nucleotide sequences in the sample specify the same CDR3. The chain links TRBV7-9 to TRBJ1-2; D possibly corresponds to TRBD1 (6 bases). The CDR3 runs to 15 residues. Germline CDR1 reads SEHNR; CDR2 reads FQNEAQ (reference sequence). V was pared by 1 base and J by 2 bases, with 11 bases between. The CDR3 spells CASSLGGGPNYGYTF. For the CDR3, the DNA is TGTGCCAGCAGCTTAGGGGGGGGCCCCAACTATGGCTACACCTTC.

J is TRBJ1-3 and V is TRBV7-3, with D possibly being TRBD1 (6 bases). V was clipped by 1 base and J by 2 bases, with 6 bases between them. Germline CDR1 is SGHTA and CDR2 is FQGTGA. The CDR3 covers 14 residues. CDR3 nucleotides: TGTGCCAGCAGCTTAAAGGGGGCTGGAAACACCATATATTTT. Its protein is CASSLKGAGNTIYF.

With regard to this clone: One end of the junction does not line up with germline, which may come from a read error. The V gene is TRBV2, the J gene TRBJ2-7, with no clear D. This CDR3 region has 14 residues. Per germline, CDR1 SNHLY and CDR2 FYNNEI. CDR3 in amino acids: CASSGGTDPLGQHF. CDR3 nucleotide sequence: TGTGCCAGCAGTGGGGGTACAGACCCGTTAGGGCAGCACTTC.

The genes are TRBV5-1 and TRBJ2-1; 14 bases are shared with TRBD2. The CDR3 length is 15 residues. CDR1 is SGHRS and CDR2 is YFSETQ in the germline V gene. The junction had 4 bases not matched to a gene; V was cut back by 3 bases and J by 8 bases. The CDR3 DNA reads TGCGCCAGCAGCTCTGGACTAGCGGGGGGCGATGAGCAGTTCTTC. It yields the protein CASSSGLAGGDEQFF.

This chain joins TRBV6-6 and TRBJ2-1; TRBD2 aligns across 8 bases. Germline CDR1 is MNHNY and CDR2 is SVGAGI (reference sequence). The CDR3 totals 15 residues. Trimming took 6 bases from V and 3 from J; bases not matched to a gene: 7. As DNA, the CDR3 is TGTGCCAGCAGAACCGCGGGGGGTTTCTACAATGAGCAGTTCTTC. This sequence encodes CASRTAGGFYNEQFF.

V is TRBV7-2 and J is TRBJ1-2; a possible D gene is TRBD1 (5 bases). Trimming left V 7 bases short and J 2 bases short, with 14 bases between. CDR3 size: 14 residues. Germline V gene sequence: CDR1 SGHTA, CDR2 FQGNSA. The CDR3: CASTTGRTNYGYTF. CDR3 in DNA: TGTGCCAGCACCACTGGGCGGACAAACTATGGCTACACCTTC. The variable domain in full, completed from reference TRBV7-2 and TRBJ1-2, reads GAGVSQSPSNKVTEKGKDVELRCDPISGHTALYWYRQSLGQGLEFLIYFQGNSAPDKSGLPSDRFSAERTGGSVSTLTIQRTQQEDSAVYLCASTTGRTNYGYTFGSGTRLTVV.

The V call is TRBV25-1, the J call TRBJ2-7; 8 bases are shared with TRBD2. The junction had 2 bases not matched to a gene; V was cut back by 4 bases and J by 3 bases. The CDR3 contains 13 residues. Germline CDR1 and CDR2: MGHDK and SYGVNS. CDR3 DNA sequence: TGTGCCAGCAGTGGGCGGGGGGACTACGAGCAGTACTTC. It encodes CASSGRGDYEQYF.

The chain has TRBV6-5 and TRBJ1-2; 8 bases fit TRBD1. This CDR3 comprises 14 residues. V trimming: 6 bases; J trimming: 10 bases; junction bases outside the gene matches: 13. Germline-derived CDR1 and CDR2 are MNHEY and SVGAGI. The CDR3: CASRQQTGTGYYTF. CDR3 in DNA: TGTGCCAGCAGACAACAAACCGGGACAGGCTACTACACCTTC.

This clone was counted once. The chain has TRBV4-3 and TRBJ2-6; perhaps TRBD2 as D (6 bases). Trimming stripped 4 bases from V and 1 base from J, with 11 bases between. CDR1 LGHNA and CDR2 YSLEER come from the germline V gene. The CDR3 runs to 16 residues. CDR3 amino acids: CASSRDAGSGANVLTF. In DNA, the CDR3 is TGCGCCAGCAGCCGAGACGCGGGATCTGGGGCCAACGTCCTGACTTTC.

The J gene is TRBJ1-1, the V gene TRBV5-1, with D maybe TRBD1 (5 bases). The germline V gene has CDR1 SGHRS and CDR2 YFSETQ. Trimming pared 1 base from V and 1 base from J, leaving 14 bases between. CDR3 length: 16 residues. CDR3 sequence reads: CASSLQTDFANTEAFF. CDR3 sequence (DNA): TGCGCCAGCAGCTTGCAGACAGACTTCGCGAACACTGAAGCTTTCTTT.

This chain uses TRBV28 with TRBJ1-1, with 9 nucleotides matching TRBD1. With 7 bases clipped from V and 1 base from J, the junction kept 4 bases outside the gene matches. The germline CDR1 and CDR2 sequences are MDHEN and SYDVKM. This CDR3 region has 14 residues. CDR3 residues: CASITGGENTEAFF. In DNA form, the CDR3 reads TGTGCCAGCATTACAGGGGGCGAGAACACTGAAGCTTTCTTT.

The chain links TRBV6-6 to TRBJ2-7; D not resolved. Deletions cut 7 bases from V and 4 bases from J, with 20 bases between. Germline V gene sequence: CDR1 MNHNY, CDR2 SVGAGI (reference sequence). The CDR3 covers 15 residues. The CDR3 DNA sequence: TGTGCCAGCATCAACCGAGGCAGGTCTAGTTACGAGCAGTACTTC. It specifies CASINRGRSSYEQYF.

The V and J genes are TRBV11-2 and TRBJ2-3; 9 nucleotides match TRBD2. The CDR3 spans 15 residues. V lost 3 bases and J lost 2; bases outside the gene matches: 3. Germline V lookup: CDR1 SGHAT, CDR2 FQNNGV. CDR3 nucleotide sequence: TGTGCCAGCAGCTTGACTAGCGGATTCACAGATACGCAGTATTTT. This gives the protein CASSLTSGFTDTQYF. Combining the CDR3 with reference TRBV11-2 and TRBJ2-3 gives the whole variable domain EAGVAQSPRYKIIEKRQSVAFWCNPISGHATLYWYQQILGQGPKLLIQFQNNGVVDDSQLPKDRFSAERLKGVDSTLKIQPAKLEDSAVYLCASSLTSGFTDTQYFGPGTRLTVL.

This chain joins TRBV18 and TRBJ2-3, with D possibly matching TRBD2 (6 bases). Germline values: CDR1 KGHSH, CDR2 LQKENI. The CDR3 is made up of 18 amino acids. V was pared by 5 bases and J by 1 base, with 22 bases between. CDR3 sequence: CASSDSRDFLVGTDTQYF. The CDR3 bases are TGTGCCAGCTCAGACTCCCGGGACTTCCTGGTGGGCACAGATACGCAGTATTTT.

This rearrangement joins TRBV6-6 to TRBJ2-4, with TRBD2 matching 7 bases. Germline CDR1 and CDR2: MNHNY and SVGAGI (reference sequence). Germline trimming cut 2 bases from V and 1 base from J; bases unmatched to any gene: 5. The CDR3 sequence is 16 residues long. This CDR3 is CASSYAGEHAKNIQYF. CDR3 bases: TGTGCCAGCAGTTACGCGGGAGAGCACGCCAAAAACATTCAGTACTTC.

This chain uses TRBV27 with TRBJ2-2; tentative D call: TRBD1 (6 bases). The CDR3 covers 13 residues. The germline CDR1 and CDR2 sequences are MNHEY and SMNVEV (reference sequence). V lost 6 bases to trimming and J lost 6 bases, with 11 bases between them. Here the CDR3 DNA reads TGTGCCAGCAGCTTGAGGACAGCCGGGGAGCTGTTTTTT. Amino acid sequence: CASSLRTAGELFF.

CDR3 amino acids: CASSASYNSPLHF. For the CDR3, the DNA is TGTGCCAGCAGTGCTAGCTATAATTCACCCCTCCACTTT. The chain combines TRBV6-1 with TRBJ1-6; D not resolved. Germline loops: CDR1 MNHNS, CDR2 SASEGT. The CDR3 consists of 13 residues. Trimming took 4 bases from V and 3 from J, leaving 4 bases between them.

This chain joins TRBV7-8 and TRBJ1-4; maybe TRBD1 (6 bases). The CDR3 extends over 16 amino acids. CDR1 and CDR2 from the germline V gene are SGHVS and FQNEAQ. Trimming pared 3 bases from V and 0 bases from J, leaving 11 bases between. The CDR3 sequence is CASSLGAGATNEKLFF. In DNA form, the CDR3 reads TGTGCCAGCAGCTTGGGGGCCGGAGCAACTAATGAAAAACTGTTTTTT.

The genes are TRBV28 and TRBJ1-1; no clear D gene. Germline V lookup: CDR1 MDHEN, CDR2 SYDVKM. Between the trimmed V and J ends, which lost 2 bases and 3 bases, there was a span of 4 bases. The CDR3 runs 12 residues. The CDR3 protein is CASSLRDTEAFF. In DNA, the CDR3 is TGTGCCAGCAGTTTACGGGACACTGAAGCTTTCTTT.

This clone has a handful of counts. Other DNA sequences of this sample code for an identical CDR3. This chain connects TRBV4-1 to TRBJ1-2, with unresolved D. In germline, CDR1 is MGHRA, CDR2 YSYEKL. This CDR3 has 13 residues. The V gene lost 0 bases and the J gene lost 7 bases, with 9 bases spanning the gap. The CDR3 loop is CASSQEGAGGYTF. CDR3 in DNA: TGCGCCAGCAGCCAAGAGGGCGCGGGTGGCTACACCTTC.

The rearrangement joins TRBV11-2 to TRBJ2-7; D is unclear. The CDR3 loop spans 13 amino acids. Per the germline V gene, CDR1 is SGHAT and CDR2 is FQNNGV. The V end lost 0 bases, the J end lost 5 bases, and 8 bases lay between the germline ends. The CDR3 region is CASSLERQDEQYF. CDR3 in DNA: TGTGCCAGCAGCTTAGAACGACAAGACGAGCAGTACTTC. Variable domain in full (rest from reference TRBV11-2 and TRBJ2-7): EAGVAQSPRYKIIEKRQSVAFWCNPISGHATLYWYQQILGQGPKLLIQFQNNGVVDDSQLPKDRFSAERLKGVDSTLKIQPAKLEDSAVYLCASSLERQDEQYFGPGTRLTVT.

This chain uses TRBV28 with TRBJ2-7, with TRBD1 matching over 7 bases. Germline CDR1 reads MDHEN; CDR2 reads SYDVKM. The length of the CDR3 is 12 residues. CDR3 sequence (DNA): TGTGACACGACAGGGAATCCCTACGAGCAGTACTTC. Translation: CDTTGNPYEQYF.

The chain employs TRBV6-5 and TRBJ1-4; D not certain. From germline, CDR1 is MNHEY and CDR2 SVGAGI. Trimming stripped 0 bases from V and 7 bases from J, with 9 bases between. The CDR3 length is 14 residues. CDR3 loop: CASSYSGRGEKLFF. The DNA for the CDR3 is TGTGCCAGCAGTTACTCAGGGAGAGGTGAAAAACTGTTTTTT.